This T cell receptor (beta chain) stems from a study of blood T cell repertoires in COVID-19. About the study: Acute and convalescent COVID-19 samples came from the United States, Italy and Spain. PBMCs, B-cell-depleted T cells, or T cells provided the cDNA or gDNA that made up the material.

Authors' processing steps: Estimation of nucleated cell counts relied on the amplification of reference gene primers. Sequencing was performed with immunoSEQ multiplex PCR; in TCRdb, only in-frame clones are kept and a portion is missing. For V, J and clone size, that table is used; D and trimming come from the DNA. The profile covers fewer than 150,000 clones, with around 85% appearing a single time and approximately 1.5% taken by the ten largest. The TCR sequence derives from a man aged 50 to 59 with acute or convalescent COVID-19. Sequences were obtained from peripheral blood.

DNA for the CDR3: TGCGCCAGCAGCTTGGGGCGAGGACTAGCGGGGCCCAACACAGATACGCAGTATTTT. Residues: CASSLGRGLAGPNTDTQYF. This chain joins TRBV5-1 and TRBJ2-3; 12 bases agree with TRBD2. The CDR3 loop spans 19 amino acids. With V trimmed by 0 bases and J by 2 bases, 10 bases remained unmatched. CDR1 is SGHRS, CDR2 YFSETQ, per germline.